A single sample gave rise to the 32 T cell receptor beta chains below, sequenced in a study of beta chain features in type 1 diabetes. Sequenced material consisted of expressed TCRB transcripts (all of the isolated RNA was reverse transcribed). Repertoires were generated with immunoSEQ multiplex PCR, while TCRdb's copy carries only in-frame clones and drops some. The sample has around 250,000 clones, over 65% seen once. Sequenced material: naive CD4+ T cells from blood. All receptors come from a man aged 30-40 years in good health.

This clone was picked up one time. The rearrangement uses TRBV30 and TRBJ1-5; D not resolved. This CDR3 has 12 amino acids. CDR1 is GTSNPN and CDR2 is SVGIG in the germline V gene (reference sequence). V was clipped by 5 bases and J by 0 bases, with 5 bases between them. The CDR3 reads CAWGFSNQPQHF. The CDR3 DNA sequence: TGTGCCTGGGGGTTTAGCAATCAGCCCCAGCATTTT. The full variable domain, in which reference TRBV30 and TRBJ1-5 provide the parts outside the CDR3, is SQTIHQWPATLVQPVGSPLSLECTVEGTSNPNLYWYRQAAGRGLQLLFYSVGIGQISSEVPQNLSASRPQDRQFILSSKKLLLSDSGFYLCAWGFSNQPQHFGDGTRLSIL.

This clone was seen a few times. J is TRBJ2-7 and V is TRBV30; the D gene could be TRBD1 or TRBD2 (5 bases each). Trimming took off 5 bases at V and 2 bases at J, with 7 bases between the two ends. From germline, CDR1 is GTSNPN and CDR2 SVGIG (reference sequence). CDR3 size: 11 residues. As DNA, the CDR3 is TGTGCCTGGCGGGACGCCTACGAGCAGTACTTC. Translation gives CAWRDAYEQYF. Together with reference TRBV30 and TRBJ2-7, the CDR3 gives the full variable domain: SQTIHQWPATLVQPVGSPLSLECTVEGTSNPNLYWYRQAAGRGLQLLFYSVGIGQISSEVPQNLSASRPQDRQFILSSKKLLLSDSGFYLCAWRDAYEQYFGPGTRLTVT.

The chain employs TRBV2 and TRBJ2-4; D is undetermined. Germline V gene sequence: CDR1 SNHLY, CDR2 FYNNEI. The CDR3 extends over 11 amino acids. The ends were cut back, 5 bases at V and 6 bases at J, with 5 bases in the middle. The CDR3 reads CASSSSNIQYF. CDR3 sequence (DNA): TGTGCCAGCAGTTCCTCAAACATTCAGTACTTC.

This chain joins TRBV30 and TRBJ1-1, with TRBD1 as a possible D gene (6 bases). The germline gives CDR1 GTSNPN, CDR2 SVGIG (reference sequence). The length of the CDR3 is 12 residues. The V gene lost 2 bases and the J gene lost 8 bases, with 12 bases spanning the gap. CDR3 in DNA: TGTGCCTGGAGTCCCGGGACATACGAAGCTTTCTTT. It is translated as CAWSPGTYEAFF.

The V and J genes are TRBV29-1 and TRBJ2-2; D is possibly TRBD1 or TRBD2 (5 bases each). CDR3 length equals 12 residues. Germline lookup yields CDR1 SQVTM and CDR2 ANQGSEA. CDR3 sequence: CSGGDPTGELFF. The CDR3 bases are TGCAGTGGTGGGGACCCCACCGGGGAGCTGTTTTTT.

V usage is TRBV25-1 and J usage is TRBJ1-6, with D possibly being TRBD1 (5 bases). Trimming took off 4 bases at V and 13 bases at J, with 11 bases between the two ends. The CDR3 totals 12 residues. CDR1 and CDR2 (germline): MGHDK, SYGVNS. In nucleotides, the CDR3 is TGTGCCAGCAGTGCGGGGGTAGGGCCCCTCCACTTT. Protein: CASSAGVGPLHF.

V is TRBV7-2 and J is TRBJ2-1, with unresolved D. V was trimmed by 4 bases and J by 4 bases, leaving 14 bases between them. CDR3 length: 15 amino acids. Germline CDR1 reads SGHTA; CDR2 reads FQGNSA. The CDR3 reads CASSYAEGNYNEQFF. The CDR3 bases are TGTGCCAGCAGCTACGCGGAAGGAAATTACAATGAGCAGTTCTTC.

This chain connects TRBV15 to TRBJ2-3; 10 nucleotides align to TRBD1. The junction had 7 bases not matched to a gene; V was cut back by 6 bases and J by 4 bases. This CDR3 comprises 15 residues. Germline values: CDR1 LNHNV, CDR2 YYDKDF (reference sequence). CDR3 nucleotide sequence: TGTGCCACCAGGCCGGGACAGGGGTGGTCAGATACGCAGTATTTT. Its protein product is CATRPGQGWSDTQYF.

Worth noting for this clone: Other DNA variants within this sample encode the same CDR3. V is TRBV25-1 and J is TRBJ2-7; D is undetermined. V gave up 8 bases and J gave up 2 bases, with 7 bases separating them. CDR3 length equals 11 residues. In germline, CDR1 is MGHDK, CDR2 SYGVNS. The CDR3 region is CASSQAYEQYF. CDR3 coding DNA: TGTGCCAGCTCTCAAGCCTACGAGCAGTACTTC.

This clone showed up just a few times. The V call is TRBV30, the J call TRBJ2-7; D gene uncertain. The CDR3 is made up of 12 amino acids. V dropped 0 bases and J dropped 7 bases, with 10 bases sitting between them. Germline V CDR1 and CDR2: GTSNPN, SVGIG (reference sequence). As DNA, the CDR3 is TGTGCCTGGAGTGTACTTCGACTGGAGCAGTACTTC. It encodes CAWSVLRLEQYF. The full variable domain, its missing parts supplied by reference TRBV30 and TRBJ2-7, is SQTIHQWPATLVQPVGSPLSLECTVEGTSNPNLYWYRQAAGRGLQLLFYSVGIGQISSEVPQNLSASRPQDRQFILSSKKLLLSDSGFYLCAWSVLRLEQYFGPGTRLTVT.

The chain combines TRBV7-2 with TRBJ2-7, with 7 bases that match TRBD1. The CDR3 covers 15 residues. Germline V gene data show CDR1 as SGHTA and CDR2 as FQGNSA. The V segment lost 5 bases and the J segment 0 bases; nucleotides outside the gene matches: 7. Here the CDR3 reads CASSVGQRSSYEQYF. The CDR3 nucleotides read TGTGCCAGCAGCGTGGGACAGAGGAGCTCCTACGAGCAGTACTTC.

V usage is TRBV27 and J usage is TRBJ2-5, with 8 bases that match TRBD1. V lost 8 bases to trimming and J lost 3 bases; unmatched junction nucleotides: 5. CDR3 length: 13 residues. Germline loops: CDR1 MNHEY, CDR2 SMNVEV (reference sequence). CDR3 region: CASRRTGKETQYF. In DNA, the CDR3 is TGTGCCAGCCGCCGGACAGGGAAAGAGACCCAGTACTTC.

This clone has more than one count but fewer than ten. The chain combines TRBV5-4 with TRBJ1-2; possibly TRBD1 for D (5 bases). V was pared by 4 bases and J by 8 bases, with 15 bases between. The CDR3 has 13 residues. CDR1 and CDR2 from the germline V gene are SGHNT and YYREEE (reference sequence). The DNA for the CDR3 is TGTGCCAGCAGCGAACCCGGGACCGTCGGCTACACCTTC. Its protein is CASSEPGTVGYTF.

The CDR3 reads CASVPDRLNTEAFF. CDR3 DNA: TGTGCCAGCGTTCCGGACAGGTTGAACACTGAAGCTTTCTTT. The chain uses TRBV30 and TRBJ1-1, with 7 bases aligning to TRBD1. J gave up 0 bases and V 8 bases, and 9 bases lay outside the gene matches. The CDR3 spans 14 residues. CDR1 is GTSNPN, CDR2 SVGIG, per germline (reference sequence).

The chain uses TRBV7-2 and TRBJ1-6; 7 positions agree with TRBD1. The CDR3 runs 17 residues. V was clipped by 1 base and J by 7 bases; unmatched bases: 10. Germline CDR1 reads SGHTA; CDR2 reads FQGNSA. DNA of the CDR3: TGTGCCAGCAGCTTAGGTGTAGGAGGGGGCGCGAATTCACCCCTCCACTTT. Translating gives CASSLGVGGGANSPLHF.

A word on this clone: Within the sample, other DNA sequences also encode this same CDR3. J is TRBJ2-1 and V is TRBV30; D is undetermined. Germline lookup yields CDR1 GTSNPN and CDR2 SVGIG (reference sequence). V was shortened by 2 bases and J by 4 bases, with 6 bases between the two germline ends. CDR3 length: 12 residues. CDR3 amino acids: CAWSRQYNEQFF. The CDR3 DNA reads TGTGCCTGGAGTAGACAATACAATGAGCAGTTCTTC.

The J gene is TRBJ2-3, the V gene TRBV29-1; no firm D call. The germline V and J ends were trimmed by 0 bases and 1 base, with 11 bases remaining between them. The CDR3 length is 15 residues. Germline V lookup: CDR1 SQVTM, CDR2 ANQGSEA. The CDR3 here is CSVEDRSPGTDTQYF. For the CDR3, the DNA is TGCAGCGTTGAAGATCGGTCACCAGGCACAGATACGCAGTATTTT.

The chain has TRBV30 and TRBJ2-4; D gene unclear. V dropped 4 bases and J dropped 0 bases, with 4 bases sitting between them. The CDR3 is made up of 12 amino acids. Per germline, CDR1 GTSNPN and CDR2 SVGIG (reference sequence). DNA of the CDR3: TGTGCCTGGAAATTAGCCAAAAACATTCAGTACTTC. Translation: CAWKLAKNIQYF.

This sequence joins TRBV29-1 and TRBJ1-3, with 9 positions matching TRBD1. The germline CDR1 and CDR2 sequences are SQVTM and ANQGSEA. This CDR3 region has 15 residues. V was clipped by 4 bases and J by 7 bases; unmatched bases: 11. The CDR3, as DNA: TGCAGCGTTGCGCTTGGACAGGGGTTGTCGAACACCATATATTTT. Its protein product is CSVALGQGLSNTIYF.

The CDR3 region is CASSSSGRLIQETQYF. CDR3 nucleotides: TGCGCCAGCAGCTCTAGCGGGAGGCTCATACAAGAGACCCAGTACTTC. This rearrangement joins TRBV4-1 to TRBJ2-5, with TRBD2 matching over 11 bases. Germline CDR1 is MGHRA and CDR2 is YSYEKL. The CDR3 covers 16 residues. V was clipped by 5 bases and J by 2 bases; unmatched bases: 7.

This chain uses TRBV7-9 with TRBJ2-7; D possibly matches TRBD1 or TRBD2 (5 bases each). The CDR3 has 13 amino acids. Trimming left V 4 bases short and J 3 bases short, with 10 bases between. Germline CDR1 is SEHNR and CDR2 is FQNEAQ (reference sequence). CDR3 in DNA: TGTGCCAGCAGCTCGGGACCGCGCTACGAGCAGTACTTC. It yields the protein CASSSGPRYEQYF.

The sample holds a few counts of this clone. This chain uses TRBV9 with TRBJ1-1; no definite D call. Germline V gene data show CDR1 as SGDLS and CDR2 as YYNGEE. The CDR3 has 13 amino acids. Trimming left V 0 bases short and J 0 bases short, with 3 bases between. This CDR3 reads CASSVVLNTEAFF. CDR3 sequence (DNA): TGTGCCAGCAGCGTAGTGCTGAACACTGAAGCTTTCTTT.

The V gene is TRBV29-1, the J gene TRBJ2-5; D may be TRBD2 (5 bases). This CDR3 has 13 residues. Between the trimmed V and J ends, which lost 4 bases and 3 bases, there was a span of 12 bases. Germline CDR1 and CDR2: SQVTM and ANQGSEA. This chain's CDR3 is CSVGRRAEETQYF. CDR3 nucleotide sequence: TGCAGCGTTGGGCGGCGGGCAGAAGAGACCCAGTACTTC.

J is TRBJ2-1 and V is TRBV9, with 10 nucleotides matching TRBD1. The germline gives CDR1 SGDLS, CDR2 YYNGEE. The CDR3 has 14 residues. With V trimmed by 2 bases and J by 8 bases, 4 bases remained unmatched. The CDR3 protein is CASSVQGTGDEQFF. DNA for the CDR3: TGTGCCAGCAGCGTTCAAGGGACAGGGGATGAGCAGTTCTTC.

The chain couples TRBV19 to TRBJ2-2, with D unclear. The CDR3 runs 13 residues. The V and J ends lost 5 bases and 8 bases respectively, with 12 bases between them. Germline lookup yields CDR1 LNHDA and CDR2 SQIVND (reference sequence). CDR3 protein: CASSSRPQGELFF. As DNA, the CDR3 is TGTGCCAGTAGTTCCCGACCCCAAGGGGAGCTGTTTTTT.

The chain uses TRBV7-6 and TRBJ2-7; 12 nucleotides agree with TRBD2. The germline V gene encodes CDR1 SGHVS and CDR2 FNYEAQ. This CDR3 is built from 15 residues. The ends lost 7 bases at V and 6 bases at J; junction bases unmatched: 10. The CDR3 DNA reads as TGTGCCAGCACGCCACTAGCGGGGGGCTGGAGCGAGCAGTACTTC. It codes for CASTPLAGGWSEQYF.

This clone came up a few times. The chain combines TRBV16 with TRBJ1-2; D call uncertain. The germline gives CDR1 KGHSY, CDR2 FQNENV. This CDR3 comprises 11 residues. Trimming removed 2 bases from V and 6 bases from J, with 4 bases in between. CDR3: CASSQINGYTF. The CDR3 DNA sequence: TGTGCCAGCAGCCAAATAAATGGCTACACCTTC.

The genes are TRBV13 and TRBJ2-7; the D is unclear. The germline V gene encodes CDR1 PRHDT and CDR2 FYEKMQ (reference sequence). This CDR3 spans 15 amino acids. Trimming shortened V by 7 bases and J by 1 base, and 17 bases separated the two germline ends. CDR3 in amino acids: CASKNQLTPSYEQYF. CDR3 nucleotides: TGTGCCAGCAAAAACCAGCTAACTCCGTCCTACGAGCAGTACTTC.

V usage is TRBV27 and J usage is TRBJ2-7; TRBD1 aligns across 8 bases. CDR1 and CDR2 (germline): MNHEY, SMNVEV (reference sequence). CDR3 length: 13 amino acids. The trim removed 3 bases at V and 4 bases at J, leaving 2 bases unmatched. This CDR3 is CASSFGQGYEQYF. The DNA for the CDR3 is TGTGCCAGCAGTTTCGGACAGGGATACGAGCAGTACTTC.

The CDR3 DNA reads as TGTGCCAGCAGTGCAGGGGACAGGGTTAATTCTGGGGCCAACGTCCTGACTTTC. It codes for CASSAGDRVNSGANVLTF. The V gene is TRBV25-1, the J gene TRBJ2-6; 9 bases fit TRBD1. CDR3 length equals 18 residues. From germline, CDR1 is MGHDK and CDR2 SYGVNS. V shed 4 bases, J shed 1 base, and the junction held 8 bases outside the gene matches. Variable domain in full (rest from reference TRBV25-1 and TRBJ2-6): EADIYQTPRYLVIGTGKKITLECSQTMGHDKMYWYQQDPGMELHLIHYSYGVNSTEKGDLSSESTVSRIRTEHFPLTLESARPSHTSQYLCASSAGDRVNSGANVLTFGAGSRLTVL.

The CDR3 nucleotides read TGTGCCAGCAGCGCAAGGGGCGCTGGGGCCAACGTCCTGACTTTC. This gives the protein CASSARGAGANVLTF. This chain uses TRBV9 with TRBJ2-6; tentatively, D is TRBD1 (5 bases). Trimming stripped 3 bases from V and 2 bases from J, with 9 bases between. Germline V gene sequence: CDR1 SGDLS, CDR2 YYNGEE. The CDR3 is 15 amino acids.

This clone was seen more than once but under ten times. The chain is built from TRBV28 and TRBJ2-1; 9 nucleotides line up with TRBD2. V lost 4 bases and J lost 8; bases outside the gene matches: 12. This CDR3 region has 16 residues. CDR1 MDHEN and CDR2 SYDVKM come from the germline V gene. The CDR3 region is CASSSSRSGRGDEQFF. As DNA, the CDR3 is TGTGCCAGCAGTTCCTCTCGTAGCGGGAGAGGGGATGAGCAGTTCTTC.